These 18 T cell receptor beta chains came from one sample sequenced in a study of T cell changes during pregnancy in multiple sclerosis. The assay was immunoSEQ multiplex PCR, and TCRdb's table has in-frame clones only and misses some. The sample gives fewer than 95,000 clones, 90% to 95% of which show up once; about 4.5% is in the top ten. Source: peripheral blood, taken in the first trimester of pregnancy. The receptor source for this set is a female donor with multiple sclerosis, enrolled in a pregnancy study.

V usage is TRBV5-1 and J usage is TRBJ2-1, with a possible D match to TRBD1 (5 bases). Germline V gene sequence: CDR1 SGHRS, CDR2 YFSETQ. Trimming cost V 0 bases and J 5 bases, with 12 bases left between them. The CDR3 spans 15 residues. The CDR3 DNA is TGCGCCAGCAGCTTGGCGCTAGTAGGGGACAATGAGCAGTTCTTC. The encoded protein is CASSLALVGDNEQFF.

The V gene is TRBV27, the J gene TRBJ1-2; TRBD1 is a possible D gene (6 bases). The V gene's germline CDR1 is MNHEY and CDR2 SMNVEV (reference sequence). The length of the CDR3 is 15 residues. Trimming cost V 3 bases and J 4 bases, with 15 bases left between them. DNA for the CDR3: TGTGCCAGCAGTTTCCTTCAGGGGTCGCCCTATGGCTACACCTTC. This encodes CASSFLQGSPYGYTF.

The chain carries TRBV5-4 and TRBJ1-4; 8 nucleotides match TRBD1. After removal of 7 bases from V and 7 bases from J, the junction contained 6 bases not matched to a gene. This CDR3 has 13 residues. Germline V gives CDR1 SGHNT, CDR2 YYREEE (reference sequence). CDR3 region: CASADRGGEKLFF. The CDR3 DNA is TGTGCCAGCGCAGACAGGGGCGGTGAAAAACTGTTTTTT.

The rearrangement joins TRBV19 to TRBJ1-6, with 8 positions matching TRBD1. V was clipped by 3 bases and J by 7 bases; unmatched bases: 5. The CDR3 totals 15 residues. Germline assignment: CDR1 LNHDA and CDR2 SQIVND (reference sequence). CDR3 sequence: CASSIARGLNSPLHF. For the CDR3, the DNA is TGTGCCAGTAGTATCGCCAGGGGGCTAAATTCACCCCTCCACTTT.

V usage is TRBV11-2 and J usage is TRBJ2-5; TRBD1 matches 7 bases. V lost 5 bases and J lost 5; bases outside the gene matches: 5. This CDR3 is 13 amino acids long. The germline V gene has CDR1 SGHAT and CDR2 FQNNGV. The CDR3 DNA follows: TGTGCCAGCAGCGGACAGGTTACGGAGACCCAGTACTTC. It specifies CASSGQVTETQYF. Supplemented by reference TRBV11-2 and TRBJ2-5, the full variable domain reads EAGVAQSPRYKIIEKRQSVAFWCNPISGHATLYWYQQILGQGPKLLIQFQNNGVVDDSQLPKDRFSAERLKGVDSTLKIQPAKLEDSAVYLCASSGQVTETQYFGPGTRLLVL.

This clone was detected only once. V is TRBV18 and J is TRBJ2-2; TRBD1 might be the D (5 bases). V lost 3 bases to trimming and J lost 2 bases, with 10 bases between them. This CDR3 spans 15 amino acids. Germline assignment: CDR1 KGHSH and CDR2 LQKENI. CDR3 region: CASSPGQTNTGELFF. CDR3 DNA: TGTGCCAGCTCACCCGGACAAACTAACACCGGGGAGCTGTTTTTT.

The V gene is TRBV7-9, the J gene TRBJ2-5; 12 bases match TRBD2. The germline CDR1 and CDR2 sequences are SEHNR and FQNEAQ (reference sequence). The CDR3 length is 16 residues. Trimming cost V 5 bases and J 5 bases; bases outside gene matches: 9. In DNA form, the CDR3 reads TGTGCCAGCAGCCCCAGATCCGGGACTAGCGGGGAGACCCAGTACTTC. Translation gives CASSPRSGTSGETQYF.

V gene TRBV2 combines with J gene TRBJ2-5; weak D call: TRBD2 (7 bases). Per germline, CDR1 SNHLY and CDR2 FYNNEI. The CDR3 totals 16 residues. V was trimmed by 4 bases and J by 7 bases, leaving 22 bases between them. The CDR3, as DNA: TGTGCCAGCAGTGCGGGGGCCGGGGGGCTGCATCCGACCCAGTACTTC. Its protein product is CASSAGAGGLHPTQYF.

The CDR3, as DNA: TGTGCCAGCTCACCACTGATCGGGGATCCTGAAGCTTTCTTT. Encoded protein: CASSPLIGDPEAFF. This chain uses TRBV18 with TRBJ1-1, with D unresolved. Trimming removed 1 base at V and 6 bases at J, with 12 bases between. Germline CDR1 and CDR2: KGHSH and LQKENI. The CDR3 is 14 amino acids. Based on the CDR3 plus reference TRBV18 and TRBJ1-1, the full variable domain is NAGVMQNPRHLVRRRGQEARLRCSPMKGHSHVYWYRQLPEEGLKFMVYLQKENIIDESGMPKERFSAEFPKEGPSILRIQQVVRGDSAAYFCASSPLIGDPEAFFGQGTRLTVV.

DNA for the CDR3: TGCGCCAGCTGGGACAGGGGCGCTGAAGCTTTCTTT. It is translated as CASWDRGAEAFF. The V call is TRBV5-1, the J call TRBJ1-1, with TRBD1 matching over 10 bases. The J segment lost 6 bases and the V segment lost 7 bases, leaving 3 bases of the junction unmatched. This CDR3 has 12 amino acids. CDR1 and CDR2 (germline): SGHRS, YFSETQ.

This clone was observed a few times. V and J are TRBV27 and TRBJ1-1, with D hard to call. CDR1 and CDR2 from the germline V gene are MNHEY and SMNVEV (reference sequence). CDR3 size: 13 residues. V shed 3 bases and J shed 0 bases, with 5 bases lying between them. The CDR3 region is CASSFGMNTEAFF. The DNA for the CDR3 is TGTGCCAGCAGTTTCGGGATGAACACTGAAGCTTTCTTT.

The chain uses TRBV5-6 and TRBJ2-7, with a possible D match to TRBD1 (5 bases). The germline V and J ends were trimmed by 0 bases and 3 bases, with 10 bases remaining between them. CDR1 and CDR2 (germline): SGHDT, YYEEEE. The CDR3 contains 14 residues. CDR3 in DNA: TGTGCCAGCAGCTTGGGGGCAGGGAACTACGAGCAGTACTTC. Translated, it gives CASSLGAGNYEQYF.

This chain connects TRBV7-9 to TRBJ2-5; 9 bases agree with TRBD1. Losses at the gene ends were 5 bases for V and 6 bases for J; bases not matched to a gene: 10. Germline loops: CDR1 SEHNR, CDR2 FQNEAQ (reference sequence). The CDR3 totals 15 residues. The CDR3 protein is CASSKPGQGVQTQYF. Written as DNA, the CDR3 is TGTGCCAGCAGCAAGCCGGGACAGGGTGTGCAGACCCAGTACTTC.

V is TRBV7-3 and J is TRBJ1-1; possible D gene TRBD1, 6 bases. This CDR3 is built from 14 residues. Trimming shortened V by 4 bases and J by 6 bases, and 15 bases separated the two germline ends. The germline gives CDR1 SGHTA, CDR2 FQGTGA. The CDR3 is CASSSRTGRAEAFF. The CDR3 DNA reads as TGTGCCAGCAGCTCTCGTACAGGGCGCGCTGAAGCTTTCTTT.

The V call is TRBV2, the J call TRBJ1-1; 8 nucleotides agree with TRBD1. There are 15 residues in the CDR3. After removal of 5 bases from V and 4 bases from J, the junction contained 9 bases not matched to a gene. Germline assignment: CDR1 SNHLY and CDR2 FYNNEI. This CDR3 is CASSTPRTGITEAFF. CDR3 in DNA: TGTGCCAGCAGTACCCCGAGGACAGGGATCACTGAAGCTTTCTTT.

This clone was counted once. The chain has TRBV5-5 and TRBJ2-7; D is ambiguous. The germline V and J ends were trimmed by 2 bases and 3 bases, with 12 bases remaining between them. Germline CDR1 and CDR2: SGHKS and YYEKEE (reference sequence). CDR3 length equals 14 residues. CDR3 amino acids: CASSFLETDYEQYF. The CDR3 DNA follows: TGTGCCAGCAGCTTTCTCGAAACTGACTACGAGCAGTACTTC.

The CDR3: CASSPRGRVYGYTF. The CDR3 DNA is TGTGCCAGCAGCCCCCGGGGTCGGGTTTATGGCTACACCTTC. The chain joins TRBV21-1 to TRBJ1-2. TRBV21-1 is a pseudogene segment. The CDR3 covers 14 residues.

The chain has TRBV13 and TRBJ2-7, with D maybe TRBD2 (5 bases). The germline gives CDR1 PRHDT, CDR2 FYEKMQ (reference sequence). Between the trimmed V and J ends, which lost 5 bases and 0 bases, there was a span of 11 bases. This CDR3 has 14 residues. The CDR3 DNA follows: TGTGCCAGCAGCAGGACGGAGGACTCCTACGAGCAGTACTTC. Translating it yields CASSRTEDSYEQYF.